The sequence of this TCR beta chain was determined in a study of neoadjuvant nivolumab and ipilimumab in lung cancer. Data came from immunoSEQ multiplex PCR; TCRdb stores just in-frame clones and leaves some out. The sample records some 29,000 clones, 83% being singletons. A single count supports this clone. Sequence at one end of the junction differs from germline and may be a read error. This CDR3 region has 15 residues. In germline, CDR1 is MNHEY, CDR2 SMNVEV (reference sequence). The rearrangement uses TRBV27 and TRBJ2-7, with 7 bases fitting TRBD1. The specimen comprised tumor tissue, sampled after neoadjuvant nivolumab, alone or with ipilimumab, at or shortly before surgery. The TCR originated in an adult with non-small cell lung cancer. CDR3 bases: TGTGCCAGCAGCTTATCCAGACAGGGACGATACGAGCAGTACTTC. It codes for CASSLSRQGRYEQYF.